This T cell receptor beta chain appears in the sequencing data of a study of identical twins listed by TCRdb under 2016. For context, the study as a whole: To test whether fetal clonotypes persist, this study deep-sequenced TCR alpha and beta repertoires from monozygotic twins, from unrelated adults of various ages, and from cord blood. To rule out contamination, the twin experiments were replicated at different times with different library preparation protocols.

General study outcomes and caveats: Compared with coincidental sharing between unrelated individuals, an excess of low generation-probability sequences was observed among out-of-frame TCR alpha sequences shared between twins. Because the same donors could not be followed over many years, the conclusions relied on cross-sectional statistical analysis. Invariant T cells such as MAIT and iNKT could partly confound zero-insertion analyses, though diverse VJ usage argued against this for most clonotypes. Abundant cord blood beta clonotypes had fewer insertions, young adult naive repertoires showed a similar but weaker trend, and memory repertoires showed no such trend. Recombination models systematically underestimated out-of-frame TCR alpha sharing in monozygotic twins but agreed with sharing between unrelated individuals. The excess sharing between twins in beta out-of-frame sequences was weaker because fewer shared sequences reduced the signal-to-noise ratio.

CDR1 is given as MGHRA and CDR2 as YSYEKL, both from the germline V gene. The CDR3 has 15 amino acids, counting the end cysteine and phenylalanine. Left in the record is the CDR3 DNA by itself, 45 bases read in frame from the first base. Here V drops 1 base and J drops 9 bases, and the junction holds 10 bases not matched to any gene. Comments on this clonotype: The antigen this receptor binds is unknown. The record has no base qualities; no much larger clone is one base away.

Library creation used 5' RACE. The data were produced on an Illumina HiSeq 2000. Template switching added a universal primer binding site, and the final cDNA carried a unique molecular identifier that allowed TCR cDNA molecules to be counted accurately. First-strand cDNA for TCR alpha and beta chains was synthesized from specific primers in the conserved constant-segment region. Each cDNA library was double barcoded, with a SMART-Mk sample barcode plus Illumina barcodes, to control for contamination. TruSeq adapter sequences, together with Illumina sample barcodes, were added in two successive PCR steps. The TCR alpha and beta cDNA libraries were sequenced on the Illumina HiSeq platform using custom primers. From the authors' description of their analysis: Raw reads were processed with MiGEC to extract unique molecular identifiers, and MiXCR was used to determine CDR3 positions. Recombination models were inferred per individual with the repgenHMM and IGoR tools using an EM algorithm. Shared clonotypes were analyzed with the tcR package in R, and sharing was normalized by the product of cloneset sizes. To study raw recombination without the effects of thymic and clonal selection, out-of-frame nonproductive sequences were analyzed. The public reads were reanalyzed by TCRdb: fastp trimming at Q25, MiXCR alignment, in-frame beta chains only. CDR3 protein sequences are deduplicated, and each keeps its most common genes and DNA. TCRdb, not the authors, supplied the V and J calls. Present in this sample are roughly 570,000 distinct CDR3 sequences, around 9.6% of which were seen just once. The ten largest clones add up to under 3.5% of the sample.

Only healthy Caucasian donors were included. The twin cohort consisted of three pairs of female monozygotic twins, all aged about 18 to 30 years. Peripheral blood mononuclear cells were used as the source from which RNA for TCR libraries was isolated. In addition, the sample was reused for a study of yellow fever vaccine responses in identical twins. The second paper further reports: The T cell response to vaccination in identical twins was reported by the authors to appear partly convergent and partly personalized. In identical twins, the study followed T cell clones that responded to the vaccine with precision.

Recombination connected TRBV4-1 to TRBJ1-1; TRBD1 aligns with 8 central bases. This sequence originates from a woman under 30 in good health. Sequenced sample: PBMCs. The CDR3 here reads CASSQGSQGAPQAFF. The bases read TGCGCCAGCAGCCAAGGATCCCAGGGGGCTCCCCAAGCTTTCTTT.